Sequencing of this T cell receptor (beta chain) was carried out in a study of cytomegalovirus exposure and HLA in healthy donors. A note on this clone: Antigen: not known.

Primers included in the PCR were 60 Vbeta and 13 Jbeta primers. Profiled with immunoSEQ multiplex PCR; TCRdb holds only in-frame clones, not every one. Of about 150,000 clones in the sample, roughly 80% are singletons; the top ten hold less than 10%. With V trimmed by 0 bases and J by 4 bases, 5 bases remained unmatched. CDR3 length: 15 amino acids. CDR1 and CDR2 (germline): SGDLS, YYNGEE. Study-wide points: V- and J-gene trimming in TCR beta was tied to a missense DCLRE1C variant by an analysis performed later. The productive fraction for most TCR beta V segments was about 87% or about 30% in an earlier analysis.

At the time of sampling, donors were nominally healthy, though unrecorded immune exposures were likely. Sequencing was performed on PBMCs. The chain joins TRBV9 to TRBJ1-2; 8 bases are shared with TRBD1. The source of this sequence is a man aged 25-45 years in good health and CMV-seropositive. The CDR3 sequence: CASSVGQGASYGYTF. DNA for the CDR3: TGTGCCAGCAGCGTAGGGCAGGGGGCTTCCTATGGCTACACCTTC.